The subject of this entry is one T cell receptor beta chain. V lost 6 bases to trimming and J lost 7 bases, with 18 bases between them. The CDR3 runs 15 residues. Germline values: CDR1 MNHEY, CDR2 SVGAGI. The assay was immunoSEQ multiplex PCR, and TCRdb's table has in-frame clones only and misses some. The sample gives some 220,000 clones, around 90% of which show up once; 0.83% is in the top ten. This sample stems from a study of blood T cell repertoires in COVID-19. V is TRBV6-5 and J is TRBJ2-2, with unresolved D. The source is a man aged 25-45 years with COVID-19, enrolled during active disease. The material sequenced was peripheral blood. The CDR3 region is CASSPSTSYGGELFF. The DNA of the CDR3 is TGTGCCAGCAGCCCGTCCACTTCCTACGGCGGGGAGCTGTTTTTT.